The source of this T cell receptor (beta chain) is a study of OX40 agonist ivuxolimab in advanced cancers. The table came from immunoSEQ multiplex PCR; TCRdb's copy has only in-frame clones and leaves some out. Of roughly 56,000 clones listed, around 83% are singletons. This sample comprised CD4+ or CD8+ T cells sorted from blood, obtained in a trial of the OX40 agonist ivuxolimab. The receptor was isolated from an adult with an advanced solid tumor such as melanoma, head and neck, liver or kidney cancer.

The CDR3 region is CASSPEAETQYF. The CDR3 DNA is TGTGCCAGCAGCCCCGAGGCAGAGACCCAGTACTTC. The genes are TRBV7-9 and TRBJ2-5; D is unclear. Germline CDR1 reads SEHNR; CDR2 reads FQNEAQ (reference sequence). CDR3 length: 12 amino acids. The V end lost 5 bases, the J end lost 4 bases, and 8 bases lay between the germline ends.